These 32 T cell receptor beta chains were all obtained from the same sample, sequenced in a study of T cells in Graves' hyperthyroidism and ophthalmopathy. What was amplified from RNA transcripts were TCR beta CDR3 regions. The HTBI primer set served for first-round RT-PCR of the TCR CDR3. TCRdb re-derived calls from the multiplex PCR reads in MiXCR, one entry per CDR3 protein. The sample has some 400,000 distinct CDR3 sequences, around 13% seen once; the top ten hold roughly 9.6%. Sequencing used blood. The source of these receptors is a woman aged 60-75 years with Graves' hyperthyroidism.

The chain recombines TRBV13 with TRBJ2-7, with D tentatively TRBD1 or TRBD2 (5 bases each). The CDR3 is made up of 14 amino acids. Germline V lookup: CDR1 PRHDT, CDR2 FYEKMQ (reference sequence). V lost 6 bases and J lost 2, with 14 bases in between. The DNA for the CDR3 is TGTGCCAGCAGGCCTGATGGGGGTACCTACGAGCAGTACTTC. It translates to CASRPDGGTYEQYF.

This clonotype turned up a few times. This chain links TRBV10-1 with TRBJ2-2; 10 bases are shared with TRBD1. The CDR3 length is 15 residues. Germline V CDR1 and CDR2: WNHNN, SYGVQD (reference sequence). V trimming: 6 bases; J trimming: 4 bases; junction bases outside the gene matches: 5. The CDR3 here is CASSPTGGFTGELFF. The CDR3, as DNA: TGCGCCAGCAGCCCGACAGGGGGCTTCACCGGGGAGCTGTTTTTT.

CDR3 nucleotide sequence: TGCGCCAGCAGCTTGGGCGCTAGCGGGACTTCCGAGCAGTACTTC. Amino acids: CASSLGASGTSEQYF. The rearrangement joins TRBV5-1 to TRBJ2-7, with TRBD2 matching over 9 bases. This CDR3 has 15 residues. Germline V gives CDR1 SGHRS, CDR2 YFSETQ. V lost 0 bases to trimming and J lost 6 bases; unmatched junction nucleotides: 7.

This clonotype was seen repeatedly, ten times or more. The DNA for the CDR3 is TGCGCCAGCAGTGGGCGACAGGGGATCGCGAACACCGGGGAGCTGTTTTTT. Protein sequence: CASSGRQGIANTGELFF. The J gene is TRBJ2-2, the V gene TRBV10-1, with 8 bases that match TRBD1. V lost 4 bases and J lost 0; bases outside the gene matches: 7. Germline CDR1 WNHNN, CDR2 SYGVQD (reference sequence). This CDR3 region has 17 residues.

Ten or more counts support this clonotype. The chain joins TRBV6-5 to TRBJ2-5; no reliable D call. Germline values: CDR1 MNHEY, CDR2 SVGAGI. The CDR3 loop spans 15 amino acids. V lost 2 bases, J lost 5 bases, and 15 bases lay in between. CDR3 in amino acids: CASSYTEGIWETQYF. The CDR3 DNA sequence: TGTGCCAGCAGTTACACCGAAGGGATATGGGAGACCCAGTACTTC.

This clonotype has just a few counts. The CDR3 loop reads CSAPGTLAPEAFF. The CDR3 coding sequence is TGCAGTGCTCCCGGGACACTGGCCCCTGAAGCTTTCTTT. The chain joins TRBV20-1 to TRBJ1-1; TRBD1 might be the D (6 bases). The CDR3 extends over 13 amino acids. Between the trimmed V and J ends, which lost 5 bases and 6 bases, there was a span of 16 bases. Germline V gives CDR1 DFQATT, CDR2 SNEGSKA (reference sequence).

A few counts support this clonotype. The V gene is TRBV27, the J gene TRBJ2-2, with 11 bases matching TRBD2. The V segment lost 1 base and the J segment 6 bases; nucleotides outside the gene matches: 4. Germline-derived CDR1 and CDR2 are MNHEY and SMNVEV (reference sequence). The CDR3 loop spans 16 amino acids. CDR3 DNA: TGTGCCAGCAGTTTATACGTAGCGGGAGGGCCCGGGGAGCTGTTTTTT. This codes for CASSLYVAGGPGELFF.

This clonotype was seen many times. The chain carries TRBV6-1 and TRBJ2-7; D gene uncertain. V was trimmed by 6 bases and J by 6 bases, leaving 21 bases between them. The CDR3 runs to 15 residues. Germline V gene sequence: CDR1 MNHNS, CDR2 SASEGT. The CDR3 DNA follows: TGTGCCAGCAGCTTTCGACTCCCCGGTTTGGGCGAGCAGTACTTC. It is translated as CASSFRLPGLGEQYF.

For this clonotype: At one boundary the junction diverges from the germline segment, which might be a read error. The genes are TRBV12-3 or TRBV12-4 and TRBJ2-1, with TRBD2 matching 11 bases. The CDR3 runs to 15 residues. The CDR3 loop reads CASSLIAGGDNGQFF. Written as DNA, the CDR3 is TGTGCCAGCAGTTTGATAGCGGGAGGGGACAATGGGCAGTTCTTC.

This clonotype has ten or more counts. The gene calls are TRBV20-1 and TRBJ2-1; D is unclear. CDR3 length: 14 residues. V gave up 2 bases and J gave up 3 bases, with 11 bases separating them. Germline V CDR1 and CDR2: DFQATT, SNEGSKA (reference sequence). This CDR3 is CSARSLGHYNEQFF. Here the CDR3 DNA reads TGCAGTGCTAGAAGCTTGGGCCACTACAATGAGCAGTTCTTC.

This clonotype has only a few counts. The rearrangement joins TRBV5-4 to TRBJ2-5, with 10 nucleotides matching TRBD2. The CDR3 runs 15 residues. The germline V gene encodes CDR1 SGHNT and CDR2 YYREEE (reference sequence). With V trimmed by 2 bases and J by 4 bases, 5 bases remained unmatched. In DNA, the CDR3 is TGTGCCAGCAGCTTTCGAGCGGGAGGGCGAGAGACCCAGTACTTC. Its translation is CASSFRAGGRETQYF.

This clonotype was picked up many times. The chain is built from TRBV2 and TRBJ2-7; TRBD1 agrees at 8 bases. Germline V CDR1 and CDR2: SNHLY, FYNNEI. The CDR3 has 14 residues. V was clipped by 6 bases and J by 3 bases; unmatched bases: 7. The chain's CDR3 is CASRTGTGRYEQYF. In DNA, the CDR3 is TGTGCCAGCAGGACCGGGACAGGACGCTACGAGCAGTACTTC.

This chain uses TRBV25-1 with TRBJ2-7; 10 nucleotides agree with TRBD1. V lost 4 bases, J lost 2 bases, and 5 bases stayed unmatched. The CDR3 sequence is 15 residues long. Germline CDR1 reads MGHDK; CDR2 reads SYGVNS. CDR3 in amino acids: CASSGQGTGAYEQYF. The CDR3 DNA is TGTGCCAGCAGTGGGCAAGGGACAGGGGCCTACGAGCAGTACTTC.

This clonotype showed up many times. The rearrangement joins TRBV12-3 or TRBV12-4 to TRBJ2-3, with 11 bases matching TRBD2. Trimming took 8 bases from V and 0 from J; bases not matched to a gene: 7. The CDR3 length is 16 residues. The DNA for the CDR3 is TGTGCCAGCGGGGTAGCGGGAGGGTCTAGCACAGATACGCAGTATTTT. Amino acid sequence: CASGVAGGSSTDTQYF.

This clonotype appeared many times. V and J are TRBV27 and TRBJ2-7, with D maybe TRBD2 (6 bases). The germline V gene has CDR1 MNHEY and CDR2 SMNVEV (reference sequence). Trimming removed 7 bases from V and 2 bases from J, with 15 bases in between. This CDR3 is 14 amino acids long. This CDR3 is CASIAWRVAYEQYF. DNA of the CDR3: TGTGCCAGCATCGCGTGGAGGGTGGCCTACGAGCAGTACTTC.

This clonotype occurred many times. The rearrangement links TRBV12-3 or TRBV12-4 to TRBJ1-1, with 9 nucleotides matching TRBD1. V was pared by 4 bases and J by 7 bases, with 1 base of the junction left unmatched. The CDR3 has 12 amino acids. The CDR3 nucleotides are TGTGCCAGCAGTTCGGGACAGGGTGAAGCTTTCTTT. Protein product: CASSSGQGEAFF.

This chain connects TRBV20-1 to TRBJ1-5; 7 positions agree with TRBD1. V trimming: 6 bases; J trimming: 9 bases; junction bases outside the gene matches: 8. CDR3 size: 12 residues. Germline CDR1 and CDR2: DFQATT and SNEGSKA (reference sequence). In DNA form, the CDR3 reads TGCAGTGCGGGGACAGCCTGGTCGCCCCAGCATTTT. Its translation: CSAGTAWSPQHF.

In its sample, this clonotype was seen a few times. The chain couples TRBV7-6 to TRBJ1-5; D unclear. Germline lookup yields CDR1 SGHVS and CDR2 FNYEAQ. V shed 5 bases and J shed 6 bases, with 8 bases lying between them. CDR3 length: 12 amino acids. The CDR3 is CASSLRGQPQHF. CDR3 nucleotide sequence: TGTGCCAGCAGCCTACGGGGTCAGCCCCAGCATTTT.

The rearrangement joins TRBV7-2 to TRBJ2-7, with 7 bases aligning to TRBD1. J gave up 3 bases and V 1 base, and 3 bases lay outside the gene matches. Per germline, CDR1 SGHTA and CDR2 FQGNSA. The CDR3 loop spans 14 amino acids. The DNA of the CDR3 is TGTGCCAGCAGCTTAGACAGGGGAGTCTACGAGCAGTACTTC. Its protein is CASSLDRGVYEQYF.

The rearrangement uses TRBV20-1 and TRBJ2-7, with 9 bases lining up with TRBD2. CDR1 is DFQATT and CDR2 is SNEGSKA in the germline V gene (reference sequence). The CDR3 spans 15 residues. The trim removed 4 bases at V and 4 bases at J, leaving 11 bases unmatched. The DNA for the CDR3 is TGCAGTGCTAAGGCCATTCAGCGGGAGGCTTACGAGCAGTACTTC. Translated: CSAKAIQREAYEQYF.

The genes are TRBV11-3 and TRBJ2-6, with D maybe TRBD1 (6 bases). The germline CDR1 and CDR2 sequences are SGHNT and YENEEA. This CDR3 contains 15 residues. Trimming removed 4 bases from V and 2 bases from J, with 9 bases in between. The CDR3 bases are TGTGCCAGCAGCTCCAGGGGAGCTGGGGCCAACGTCCTGACTTTC. The encoded protein is CASSSRGAGANVLTF. The complete variable domain, with remaining parts taken from reference TRBV11-3 and TRBJ2-6, reads EAGVVQSPRYKIIEKKQPVAFWCNPISGHNTLYWYLQNLGQGPELLIRYENEEAVDDSQLPKDRFSAERLKGVDSTLKIQPAELGDSAVYLCASSSRGAGANVLTFGAGSRLTVL.

This clonotype was observed at least ten times. Sequence at one end of the junction differs from germline and may be a read error. The rearrangement links TRBV18 to TRBJ1-5, with D unclear. This CDR3 comprises 15 residues. Germline V CDR1 and CDR2: KGHSH, LQKENI. The CDR3: CASSPTRASNQPQHF. In DNA form, the CDR3 reads TGCGCCAGCTCCCCTACAAGAGCCAGCAATCAGCCCCAGCATTTT.

This clonotype has a count of ten or more. This chain joins TRBV7-2 and TRBJ1-2; 7 nucleotides match TRBD1. In germline, CDR1 is SGHTA, CDR2 FQGNSA. The CDR3 length is 16 residues. V trimming: 5 bases; J trimming: 4 bases; junction bases outside the gene matches: 13. In DNA form, the CDR3 reads TGTGCCAGCAGCCCCCGGGCAGGGGGTATCGCCTATGGCTACACCTTC. Its translation: CASSPRAGGIAYGYTF.

This clonotype was observed at least ten times. This chain connects TRBV6-1 to TRBJ2-2; D uncertain. V lost 1 base, J lost 4 bases, and 10 bases lay in between. Germline V gene sequence: CDR1 MNHNS, CDR2 SASEGT. The CDR3 length is 15 residues. The CDR3: CASSEGRYGTGELFF. The CDR3 DNA is TGTGCCAGCAGTGAAGGCCGGTACGGCACCGGGGAGCTGTTTTTT.

This clonotype has a single count. V usage is TRBV14 and J usage is TRBJ2-3; 7 nucleotides agree with TRBD2. Losses at the gene ends were 0 bases for V and 13 bases for J; bases not matched to a gene: 4. CDR3 length equals 12 residues. The germline gives CDR1 SGHDN, CDR2 FVKESK. CDR3 DNA: TGTGCCAGCAGCCAAGATCAAGGGAGGGAGTATTTT. Translated, it gives CASSQDQGREYF. The full variable domain, its missing parts supplied by reference TRBV14 and TRBJ2-3, is EAGVTQFPSHSVIEKGQTVTLRCDPISGHDNLYWYRRVMGKEIKFLLHFVKESKQDESGMPNNRFLAERTGGTYSTLKVQPAELEDSGVYFCASSQDQGREYFGPGTRLTVL.

This clonotype came up many times. This chain links TRBV30 with TRBJ1-3, with TRBD1 matching over 10 bases. This CDR3 spans 15 amino acids. CDR1 GTSNPN and CDR2 SVGIG come from the germline V gene (reference sequence). Trimming at V came to 3 bases and at J to 4 bases, leaving 6 bases not matched to a gene. The chain's CDR3 is CAWSVTGGAGNTIYF. The CDR3 region has the DNA TGTGCCTGGAGCGTGACAGGGGGCGCGGGAAACACCATATATTTT.

In its sample, this clonotype was seen many times. This chain links TRBV11-3 with TRBJ2-5; TRBD1 aligns across 7 bases. The V gene's germline CDR1 is SGHNT and CDR2 YENEEA. This CDR3 has 17 residues. With 4 bases clipped from V and 2 bases from J, the junction kept 13 bases outside the gene matches. As DNA, the CDR3 is TGTGCCAGCAGCTCTCGCCGTCCGGGACAGCATCAAGAGACCCAGTACTTC. Amino acids: CASSSRRPGQHQETQYF.

This clonotype was recorded a few times. As DNA, the CDR3 is TGCGCCAGCAGCCCCTCGACAGAAGGACAAACTCAGTACTTC. Its protein product is CASSPSTEGQTQYF. The chain combines TRBV5-1 with TRBJ2-5; D perhaps matches TRBD1 (5 bases). V lost 4 bases and J 11 bases, leaving 21 bases between the germline ends. In germline, CDR1 is SGHRS, CDR2 YFSETQ. The CDR3 sequence is 14 residues long.

This clonotype was counted at least ten times. CDR3 in DNA: TGTGCCAGCAGTACCCGGGGGACCGGGGAGCTGTTTTTT. It translates to CASSTRGTGELFF. This sequence joins TRBV28 and TRBJ2-2; possibly TRBD2 for D (6 bases). V was trimmed by 5 bases and J by 5 bases, leaving 9 bases between them. Germline-derived CDR1 and CDR2 are MDHEN and SYDVKM. CDR3 size: 13 residues.

The chain employs TRBV7-9 and TRBJ2-7, with a possible D match to TRBD1 (5 bases). Germline V lookup: CDR1 SEHNR, CDR2 FQNEAQ (reference sequence). The ends were cut back, 5 bases at V and 3 bases at J, with 11 bases in the middle. The CDR3 consists of 13 residues. CDR3 bases: TGTGCCAGCAGCCCCCAGGGATACTACGAGCAGTACTTC. This sequence encodes CASSPQGYYEQYF.

This chain connects TRBV6-1 to TRBJ1-5, with TRBD1 as a possible D gene (5 bases). Trimming stripped 1 base from V and 6 bases from J, with 10 bases between. The CDR3 extends over 14 amino acids. CDR1 and CDR2 (germline): MNHNS, SASEGT. Here the CDR3 DNA reads TGTGCCAGCAGTGAAGGCAGGGAGAGTCAGCCCCAGCATTTT. This translates into CASSEGRESQPQHF.

This clonotype was observed at least ten times. The V and J genes are TRBV7-8 and TRBJ2-1; TRBD2 might be the D (6 bases). The CDR3 length is 13 residues. Trimming cost V 4 bases and J 10 bases, with 14 bases left between them. The V gene's germline CDR1 is SGHVS and CDR2 FQNEAQ. In nucleotides, the CDR3 is TGTGCCAGCAGCTCGAGCGGGCTAGCAGAGCAGTTCTTC. As protein: CASSSSGLAEQFF.